Each of the 20 T cell receptor beta chains below was sequenced from the same sample in a study of Graves' ophthalmopathy and Graves' hyperthyroidism. Amplification of the TCR beta CDR3 regions used RNA transcripts (as template). The authors performed first-round RT-PCR with HTBI primers and then a second-round multiplex PCR. Each CDR3 protein is one row after TCRdb ran MiXCR on the multiplex PCR reads. The profile covers under 400,000 distinct CDR3 sequences, with roughly a sixth appearing a single time and about 12% taken by the ten largest. The specimen sequenced was peripheral blood. The source is an adult man with Graves' ophthalmopathy.

This clonotype occurred many times. The chain is built from TRBV20-1 and TRBJ2-5; D might be TRBD2 (6 bases). The CDR3 consists of 14 residues. Looked up from germline, CDR1 is DFQATT and CDR2 is SNEGSKA (reference sequence). V dropped 5 bases and J dropped 2 bases, with 15 bases sitting between them. The chain's CDR3 is CSAFRGSSQETQYF. CDR3 bases: TGCAGTGCTTTCCGGGGGAGCTCTCAAGAGACCCAGTACTTC.

The CDR3 coding sequence is TGTGCCAGCAGCTTAGATACTGCCCGGCGGGAGATCTACGAGCAGTACTTC. Encoded protein: CASSLDTARREIYEQYF. V usage is TRBV11-2 and J usage is TRBJ2-7; TRBD2 aligns across 7 bases. The CDR3 contains 17 residues. From germline, CDR1 is SGHAT and CDR2 FQNNGV. V was clipped by 0 bases and J by 3 bases; unmatched bases: 11.

This clonotype was recorded at least ten times. The chain uses TRBV10-3 and TRBJ2-5, with D possibly matching TRBD2 (5 bases). The V gene's germline CDR1 is ENHRY and CDR2 SYGVKD. The CDR3 covers 14 residues. The V and J ends lost 2 bases and 7 bases respectively, with 14 bases between them. The CDR3 region is CAISEATSYATQYF. CDR3 nucleotide sequence: TGTGCCATCAGTGAGGCTACTAGTTACGCGACCCAGTACTTC.

This clonotype has ten or more counts. This chain links TRBV7-3 with TRBJ1-1; no reliable D call. This CDR3 has 13 amino acids. Germline CDR1 and CDR2: SGHTA and FQGTGA. The V end lost 4 bases, the J end lost 4 bases, and 10 bases lay between the germline ends. CDR3 coding DNA: TGTGCCAGCAGCTCTGCGCGGTTCACTGAAGCTTTCTTT. The encoded protein is CASSSARFTEAFF.

This clonotype occurred a few times. A read error may be the cause here, since a much bigger clone is one base away. The rearrangement uses TRBV7-8 and TRBJ1-1; D unclear. Germline-derived CDR1 and CDR2 are SGHVS and FQNEAQ. CDR3 size: 13 residues. Trimming took off 2 bases at V and 3 bases at J, with 7 bases between the two ends. As DNA, the CDR3 is TGTGCCAGCAGCTTAAACCCGTACACTGAAGCTTTCTTT. Its translation: CASSLNPYTEAFF.

In this sample, this clonotype turned up a few times. The gene calls are TRBV5-1 and TRBJ2-2, with TRBD2 identical over 10 bases. Germline V lookup: CDR1 SGHRS, CDR2 YFSETQ. The CDR3 has 15 residues. V lost 3 bases and J lost 1; bases outside the gene matches: 0. The CDR3 reads CASSSSGGNTGELFF. The CDR3 DNA reads as TGCGCCAGCAGCTCTAGCGGGGGGAACACCGGGGAGCTGTTTTTT.

This clonotype was observed at least ten times. One junction end disagrees with the germline gene, perhaps due to a read error. The chain couples TRBV7-2 to TRBJ2-5, with TRBD1 matching 11 bases. CDR1 is SGHTA, CDR2 FQGNSA, per germline. The CDR3 is 15 residues long. The CDR3 region is CASSFHRDRGETRYF. The CDR3 DNA reads as TGTGCCAGCAGCTTCCACCGGGACAGGGGGGAGACCCGGTACTTC. Filled out from reference TRBV7-2 and TRBJ2-5, the complete variable domain reads GAGVSQSPSNKVTEKGKDVELRCDPISGHTALYWYRQSLGQGLEFLIYFQGNSAPDKSGLPSDRFSAERTGGSVSTLTIQRTQQEDSAVYLCASSFHRDRGETRYFGPGTRLLVL.

This chain connects TRBV7-6 to TRBJ1-5, with 11 bases identical to TRBD1. The CDR3 runs 18 residues. Looked up from germline, CDR1 is SGHVS and CDR2 is FNYEAQ. Losses at the gene ends were 5 bases for V and 4 bases for J; bases not matched to a gene: 13. The CDR3 reads CASSLHLDRGPENQPQHF. The CDR3 DNA follows: TGTGCCAGCAGCCTACACCTGGACAGGGGGCCAGAAAATCAGCCCCAGCATTTT.

This clonotype came up many times. The chain joins TRBV20-1 to TRBJ2-2, with D tentatively TRBD2 (6 bases). Deletions cut 1 base from V and 5 bases from J, with 17 bases between. The CDR3 extends over 16 amino acids. Germline loops: CDR1 DFQATT, CDR2 SNEGSKA (reference sequence). The DNA for the CDR3 is TGCAGTGCTAGAGGCGCGGGACGACCATTTACCGGGGAGCTGTTTTTT. Its protein product is CSARGAGRPFTGELFF.

This clonotype was seen repeatedly, ten times or more. The V and J genes are TRBV20-1 and TRBJ2-2; TRBD2 matches at 16 bases. Germline CDR1 and CDR2: DFQATT and SNEGSKA (reference sequence). V was pared by 5 bases and J by 5 bases, with 14 bases of the junction left unmatched. This CDR3 is built from 19 residues. The CDR3 DNA reads TGCAGTGCTCGCTCACCGGGACTAGCGGGAGGGGGAAGGACCGGGGAGCTGTTTTTT. It translates to CSARSPGLAGGGRTGELFF.

This clonotype was seen repeatedly, ten times or more. The CDR3 end shows no conserved phenylalanine or tryptophan, and so a read error is likely. The CDR3 DNA is TGTGCCACCAGCCTAGGACAGAATAATGGTTACACCTCC. The encoded protein is CATSLGQNNGYTS. This chain joins TRBV19 and TRBJ1-2; maybe TRBD1 (6 bases). CDR1 is LNHDA, CDR2 SQIVND, per germline (reference sequence). The CDR3 consists of 13 residues.

This clonotype was seen at least ten times. V is TRBV2 and J is TRBJ1-5; D is unresolved. This CDR3 region has 14 residues. V was pared by 6 bases and J by 6 bases, with 15 bases between. Germline CDR1 SNHLY, CDR2 FYNNEI. DNA for the CDR3: TGTGCCAGCAGGTCCCAGAGGGCCAGTCAGCCCCAGCATTTT. Its translation: CASRSQRASQPQHF.

This clonotype came up many times. The chain employs TRBV12-3 or TRBV12-4 and TRBJ1-1, with 9 bases that match TRBD1. The CDR3 totals 15 residues. V shed 6 bases, J shed 11 bases, and the junction held 16 bases outside the gene matches. The CDR3 is CASRSGTGQPRAAFF. The CDR3 bases are TGTGCCAGCAGGTCCGGGACAGGGCAGCCCCGTGCCGCTTTCTTT.

In this sample, this clonotype turned up many times. This may stem from a read error, because a much larger clone lies one nucleotide away. The V gene is TRBV6-5, the J gene TRBJ1-5; no firm D call. The CDR3 totals 13 residues. CDR1 is MNHEY, CDR2 SVGAGI, per germline. The CDR3 is CAGSYVGNQPQHF. The DNA of the CDR3 is TGTGCCGGCAGTTACGTAGGGAATCAGCCCCAGCATTTT.

This clonotype appeared many times. The chain recombines TRBV4-1 with TRBJ2-5, with D perhaps TRBD2 (6 bases). Per the germline V gene, CDR1 is MGHRA and CDR2 is YSYEKL. The CDR3 runs 15 residues. Trimming took 6 bases from V and 0 from J, leaving 14 bases between them. CDR3 amino acids: CASREGLEYQETQYF. The CDR3 DNA follows: TGCGCCAGCAGGGAGGGGTTGGAGTACCAAGAGACCCAGTACTTC.

Details on this clonotype: At one end, the junction sequence differs from germline, possibly due to a read error. The V and J genes are TRBV19 and TRBJ1-1, with D unresolved. The CDR3 covers 17 residues. CDR1 is LNHDA and CDR2 is SQIVND in the germline V gene (reference sequence). Here the CDR3 DNA reads TGTGCCAGTAGTAGCGTTCGGATCCAAAGGATGAACACTGGAGCTTTCTTT. Protein sequence: CASSSVRIQRMNTGAFF.

This clonotype was picked up many times. V and J are TRBV6-2 or TRBV6-3 and TRBJ2-1; no clear D gene. Trimming took 6 bases from V and 2 from J, leaving 14 bases between them. CDR1 and CDR2 from the germline V gene are MNHEY and SVGEGT. This CDR3 comprises 15 residues. In nucleotides, the CDR3 is TGTGCCAGCAGCACTGAGTCCCAGGCCTACAATGAGCAGTTCTTC. This encodes CASSTESQAYNEQFF.

In its sample, this clonotype was seen many times. The V gene is TRBV6-5, the J gene TRBJ1-5, with D unresolved. V lost 6 bases, J lost 4 bases, and 13 bases lay in between. Germline CDR1 and CDR2: MNHEY and SVGAGI. The CDR3 extends over 14 amino acids. CDR3 nucleotide sequence: TGTGCCAGCAGACGAGACGGGGAAAATCAGCCCCAGCATTTT. The encoded protein is CASRRDGENQPQHF.

In its sample, this clonotype was seen many times. The chain joins TRBV19 to TRBJ1-3; no clear D. Trimming took off 7 bases at V and 0 bases at J, with 10 bases between the two ends. The CDR3 consists of 14 residues. Germline lookup yields CDR1 LNHDA and CDR2 SQIVND (reference sequence). Written as DNA, the CDR3 is TGTGCCAGTATGAGGCACGACTCTGGAAACACCATATATTTT. Residues: CASMRHDSGNTIYF. The complete variable domain, with remaining parts taken from reference TRBV19 and TRBJ1-3, reads DGGITQSPKYLFRKEGQNVTLSCEQNLNHDAMYWYRQDPGQGLRLIYYSQIVNDFQKGDIAEGYSVSREKKESFPLTVTSAQKNPTAFYLCASMRHDSGNTIYFGEGSWLTVV.

This clonotype was picked up a small number of times. The V call is TRBV18, the J call TRBJ1-5; D may be TRBD1 (6 bases). This CDR3 spans 15 amino acids. The V end lost 6 bases, the J end lost 0 bases, and 12 bases lay between the germline ends. Germline V gene sequence: CDR1 KGHSH, CDR2 LQKENI. The CDR3 sequence is CASSKGEYSNQPQHF. The CDR3 nucleotides read TGTGCCAGCTCTAAGGGGGAATATAGCAATCAGCCCCAGCATTTT. Full variable domain (outside the CDR3, taken from reference TRBV18 and TRBJ1-5): NAGVMQNPRHLVRRRGQEARLRCSPMKGHSHVYWYRQLPEEGLKFMVYLQKENIIDESGMPKERFSAEFPKEGPSILRIQQVVRGDSAAYFCASSKGEYSNQPQHFGDGTRLSIL.